The 24 T cell receptor beta chains below were found in one sample sequenced in a study of T-cell reconstitution after alpha-beta-depleted transplantation in children. Unique molecular identifiers were incorporated when the TCRbeta library was constructed. Via MiXCR, TCRdb re-called the PCR reads, giving one row per CDR3 protein. This sample has fewer than 1 million distinct CDR3 sequences, with 16% found just once. The source was PBMCs, mostly from graft donor cells, collected 360 days after TCRalphabeta/CD19-depleted stem cell transplant. These TCRs come from a male patient aged 10-17 years who had a stem cell transplant for acute lymphoblastic leukemia, so the T cells may come from the graft donor.

Only a few counts were recorded for this clonotype. V usage is TRBV27 and J usage is TRBJ2-6; D might be TRBD1 (5 bases). V lost 3 bases, J lost 0 bases, and 12 bases lay in between. The CDR3 is made up of 17 amino acids. CDR1 is MNHEY and CDR2 is SMNVEV in the germline V gene (reference sequence). In nucleotides, the CDR3 is TGTGCCAGCAGTTTTAGGGGCAGGAGCTCTGGGGCCAACGTCCTGACTTTC. Its translation: CASSFRGRSSGANVLTF.

The V gene is TRBV20-1, the J gene TRBJ2-7; the D call may be TRBD1 or TRBD2 (5 bases each). This CDR3 is 13 amino acids long. Trimming shortened V by 4 bases and J by 7 bases, and 17 bases separated the two germline ends. Germline CDR1 and CDR2: DFQATT and SNEGSKA (reference sequence). The CDR3 bases are TGCAGTGCTATTCGTGGCCTCTGGGGGGAGCAGTACTTC. It specifies CSAIRGLWGEQYF.

This clonotype has only a few counts. The rearrangement uses TRBV20-1 and TRBJ2-2, with 8 bases matching TRBD2. The CDR3 spans 15 residues. The ends lost 3 bases at V and 2 bases at J; junction bases unmatched: 5. Germline values: CDR1 DFQATT, CDR2 SNEGSKA (reference sequence). The CDR3 nucleotides read TGCAGTGCTAGCCCACTAGCGGTTAACACCGGGGAGCTGTTTTTT. It yields the protein CSASPLAVNTGELFF.

The chain couples TRBV29-1 to TRBJ2-2; D possibly corresponds to TRBD1 (5 bases). The CDR3 spans 15 residues. Germline-derived CDR1 and CDR2 are SQVTM and ANQGSEA. The V end was cut by 4 bases, the J end by 5 bases, with 17 bases between. CDR3 residues: CSVGVSAGRTGELFF. The CDR3 DNA reads as TGCAGCGTTGGGGTTTCGGCAGGGCGAACCGGGGAGCTGTTTTTT.

This clonotype was detected only a few times. This chain links TRBV12-3 or TRBV12-4 with TRBJ2-7; D is perhaps TRBD1 (5 bases). The CDR3 has 13 amino acids. Trimming removed 3 bases from V and 3 bases from J, with 9 bases in between. Here the CDR3 DNA reads TGTGCCAGCAGTTTTATTAGGGGCTACGAGCAGTACTTC. Translation gives CASSFIRGYEQYF.

The genes are TRBV7-9 and TRBJ2-2, with D possibly being TRBD2 (5 bases). This CDR3 has 16 residues. The V gene lost 5 bases and the J gene lost 7 bases, with 20 bases spanning the gap. Germline assignment: CDR1 SEHNR and CDR2 FQNEAQ (reference sequence). The CDR3 here is CASSQTVGEKGGELFF. The CDR3 region has the DNA TGTGCCAGCAGCCAAACGGTCGGGGAGAAGGGCGGGGAGCTGTTTTTT.

The V and J genes are TRBV12-3 or TRBV12-4 and TRBJ2-7; a weak D match, TRBD2 (5 bases). V dropped 8 bases and J dropped 9 bases, with 14 bases sitting between them. The CDR3 is 11 residues long. CDR3 amino acids: CASRRGIAQYF. CDR3 DNA: TGTGCCAGCCGACGGGGAATTGCGCAGTACTTC.

The rearrangement joins TRBV7-3 to TRBJ2-5, with 8 nucleotides matching TRBD1. CDR1 is SGHTA, CDR2 FQGTGA, per germline. Losses at the gene ends were 5 bases for V and 4 bases for J; bases not matched to a gene: 6. This CDR3 is built from 14 residues. CDR3 DNA: TGTGCCAGCAGCCAAGCCAGGGGGCTAGAGACCCAGTACTTC. This translates into CASSQARGLETQYF.

In this sample, this clonotype turned up once. The chain carries TRBV5-5 and TRBJ2-3; D tentatively fits TRBD1 or TRBD2 (5 bases each). The CDR3 loop spans 16 amino acids. Germline CDR1 is SGHKS and CDR2 is YYEKEE (reference sequence). Trimming took 0 bases from V and 1 from J, leaving 12 bases between them. Here the CDR3 DNA reads TGTGCCAGCAGCTTGGTGGGGCAGGGACGCACAGATACGCAGTATTTT. Its translation is CASSLVGQGRTDTQYF.

The chain joins TRBV12-3 or TRBV12-4 to TRBJ2-1, with unresolved D. The germline V and J ends were trimmed by 5 bases and 5 bases, with 13 bases remaining between them. The CDR3 consists of 14 residues. CDR3 DNA: TGTGCCAGCAGTAGAAAAGCAGGACACAATGAGCAGTTCTTC. This encodes CASSRKAGHNEQFF.

The CDR3, as DNA: TGTGCCAGCAGCAAGAGGGGGCCGGAGACCCAGTACTTC. Its translation: CASSKRGPETQYF. V is TRBV12-3 or TRBV12-4 and J is TRBJ2-5, with 7 bases identical to TRBD1. V dropped 6 bases and J dropped 5; count of bases not matched to a gene: 6. The CDR3 covers 13 residues.

Only one count was recorded for this clonotype. The chain recombines TRBV20-1 with TRBJ1-5; tentative D call: TRBD1 (5 bases). The CDR3 sequence is 13 residues long. V was trimmed by 1 base and J by 6 bases, leaving 10 bases between them. Germline values: CDR1 DFQATT, CDR2 SNEGSKA (reference sequence). Written as DNA, the CDR3 is TGCAGTGCTAGAGGGGGGGTCGGTCAGCCCCAGCATTTT. Encoded protein: CSARGGVGQPQHF.

This rearrangement joins TRBV9 to TRBJ2-7, with a tentative D call TRBD1 (6 bases). V shed 3 bases and J shed 0 bases, with 16 bases lying between them. The CDR3 is made up of 16 amino acids. Looked up from germline, CDR1 is SGDLS and CDR2 is YYNGEE. The CDR3 DNA reads as TGTGCCAGCAGCGCGCATGAAGGGGGAAGCTCCTACGAGCAGTACTTC. This translates into CASSAHEGGSSYEQYF.

The table lists this clonotype with a few counts. The gene calls are TRBV5-1 and TRBJ2-7, with 7 bases matching TRBD1. Germline CDR1 and CDR2: SGHRS and YFSETQ. V dropped 0 bases and J dropped 2; count of bases not matched to a gene: 2. The CDR3 consists of 14 residues. CDR3: CASSLDGQAYEQYF. CDR3 coding DNA: TGCGCCAGCAGCTTGGACGGACAGGCCTACGAGCAGTACTTC.

The genes are TRBV11-1 and TRBJ2-7; D assignment may be TRBD1 or TRBD2 (5 bases each). The CDR3 sequence is 18 residues long. Trimming took off 4 bases at V and 0 bases at J, with 22 bases between the two ends. Germline loops: CDR1 SGHAT, CDR2 FQDESV (reference sequence). CDR3 amino acids: CASSSRGGGPDHSYEQYF. CDR3 nucleotide sequence: TGTGCCAGCAGCTCCCGCGGTGGGGGACCGGACCACTCCTACGAGCAGTACTTC.

This clonotype was seen a few times. This chain connects TRBV6-1 to TRBJ1-6, with a tentative D call TRBD1 (6 bases). The germline V gene encodes CDR1 MNHNS and CDR2 SASEGT. The CDR3 runs to 14 residues. V was clipped by 5 bases and J by 8 bases, with 13 bases between them. CDR3 sequence reads: CASSQQGLDSPLHF. The CDR3 bases are TGTGCCAGCAGTCAACAGGGTTTGGATTCACCCCTCCACTTT.

The chain is built from TRBV2 and TRBJ2-1; D might be TRBD1 or TRBD2, each matching 5 bases. Trimming pared 3 bases from V and 0 bases from J, leaving 9 bases between. CDR1 and CDR2 from the germline V gene are SNHLY and FYNNEI. The CDR3 runs to 15 residues. The CDR3 loop reads CASSDAGSSYNEQFF. The CDR3 coding sequence is TGTGCCAGCAGTGATGCAGGGAGCTCCTACAATGAGCAGTTCTTC.

This rearrangement joins TRBV7-9 to TRBJ2-1; the match to TRBD2 covers 9 bases. Trimming cost V 4 bases and J 5 bases; bases outside gene matches: 3. Per germline, CDR1 SEHNR and CDR2 FQNEAQ (reference sequence). There are 14 residues in the CDR3. CDR3 in DNA: TGTGCCAGCAGCTCTAGCGGGGACCACAATGAGCAGTTCTTC. This codes for CASSSSGDHNEQFF. Full variable domain (rest looked up from reference TRBV7-9 and TRBJ2-1): DTGVSQNPRHKITKRGQNVTFRCDPISEHNRLYWYRQTLGQGPEFLTYFQNEAQLEKSRLLSDRFSAERPKGSFSTLEIQRTEQGDSAMYLCASSSSGDHNEQFFGPGTRLTVL.

This chain joins TRBV4-1 and TRBJ1-1, with no clear D. This CDR3 spans 16 amino acids. Germline assignment: CDR1 MGHRA and CDR2 YSYEKL. Deletions cut 4 bases from V and 5 bases from J, with 20 bases between. CDR3 DNA: TGCGCCAGCAGCCTGTCAGTAAGGGCGGTGTGGACTGAAGCTTTCTTT. It yields the protein CASSLSVRAVWTEAFF.

This clonotype was counted a few times. The chain uses TRBV29-1 and TRBJ1-2; D gene ambiguous. Germline loops: CDR1 SQVTM, CDR2 ANQGSEA. This CDR3 has 11 amino acids. Trimming shortened V by 4 bases and J by 4 bases, and 7 bases separated the two germline ends. DNA of the CDR3: TGCAGCGTTGCGGAGTTCTATGGCTACACCTTC. It translates to CSVAEFYGYTF.

The chain carries TRBV11-2 and TRBJ2-7, with 9 nucleotides matching TRBD2. CDR1 is SGHAT, CDR2 FQNNGV, per germline. With 6 bases clipped from V and 7 bases from J, the junction kept 10 bases outside the gene matches. The CDR3 extends over 14 amino acids. CDR3 amino acids: CASSPIAGVGEQYF. The CDR3 region has the DNA TGTGCCAGCAGTCCTATAGCGGGAGTGGGGGAGCAGTACTTC.

The chain links TRBV3-1 to TRBJ1-1; unclear D gene. Trimming took off 0 bases at V and 10 bases at J, with 15 bases between the two ends. This CDR3 spans 14 amino acids. Germline values: CDR1 LGHDT, CDR2 YNNKEL (reference sequence). The CDR3 spells CASSQEITEGRAFF. The CDR3 bases are TGTGCCAGCAGCCAAGAAATTACGGAGGGAAGAGCTTTCTTT. The full variable domain, its missing parts supplied by reference TRBV3-1 and TRBJ1-1, is DTAVSQTPKYLVTQMGNDKSIKCEQNLGHDTMYWYKQDSKKFLKIMFSYNNKELIINETVPNRFSPKSPDKAHLNLHINSLELGDSAVYFCASSQEITEGRAFFGQGTRLTVV.

The chain joins TRBV5-6 to TRBJ2-1; 7 positions agree with TRBD2. The V segment lost 4 bases and the J segment 7 bases; nucleotides outside the gene matches: 20. The CDR3 consists of 18 residues. The germline V gene has CDR1 SGHDT and CDR2 YYEEEE. CDR3 sequence: CASSGKVPVGREVNEQFF. The CDR3 DNA reads as TGTGCCAGCAGCGGAAAGGTCCCGGTAGGACGGGAGGTAAATGAGCAGTTCTTC.

V and J are TRBV3-1 and TRBJ2-1; a weak D match, TRBD1 (5 bases). There are 16 residues in the CDR3. Looked up from germline, CDR1 is LGHDT and CDR2 is YNNKEL (reference sequence). V dropped 5 bases and J dropped 4 bases, with 18 bases sitting between them. CDR3 amino acids: CASSSLDSPQYNEQFF. CDR3 nucleotide sequence: TGTGCCAGCAGCTCCCTCGACAGCCCCCAGTACAATGAGCAGTTCTTC.